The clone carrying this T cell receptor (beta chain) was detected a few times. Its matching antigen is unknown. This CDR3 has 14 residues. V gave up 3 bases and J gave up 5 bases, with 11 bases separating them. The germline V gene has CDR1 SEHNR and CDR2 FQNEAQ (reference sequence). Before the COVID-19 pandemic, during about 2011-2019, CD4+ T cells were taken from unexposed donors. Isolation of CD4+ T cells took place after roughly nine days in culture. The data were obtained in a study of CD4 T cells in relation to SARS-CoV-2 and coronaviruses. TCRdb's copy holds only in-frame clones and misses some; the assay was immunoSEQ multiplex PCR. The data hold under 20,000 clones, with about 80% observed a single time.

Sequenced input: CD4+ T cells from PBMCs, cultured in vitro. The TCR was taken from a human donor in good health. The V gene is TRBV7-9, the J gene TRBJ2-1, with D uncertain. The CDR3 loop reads CASSLVRTDNEQFF. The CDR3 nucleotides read TGTGCCAGCAGCTTGGTCCGGACGGACAATGAGCAGTTCTTC.